The 30 T cell receptor beta chains listed next were all sequenced from one sample in a study of OX40 agonist ivuxolimab in advanced cancers. Profiling relied on immunoSEQ multiplex PCR, and the TCRdb table lists in-frame clones only, not all of them. The data hold about 64,000 clones, with around 80% observed a single time. The sample was CD4+ or CD8+ T cells sorted from blood, taken in a trial of the OX40 agonist ivuxolimab. These receptors were obtained from an adult with an advanced solid tumor such as melanoma, head and neck, liver or kidney cancer.

The V gene is TRBV5-6, the J gene TRBJ1-2, with a tentative D call TRBD1 (5 bases). The length of the CDR3 is 11 residues. With 5 bases removed from V and 3 bases from J, the gap between germline ends came to 5 bases. In germline, CDR1 is SGHDT, CDR2 YYEEEE. The CDR3 DNA sequence: TGTGCCAGCAGACAGGACTATGGCTACACCTTC. Its protein product is CASRQDYGYTF.

V usage is TRBV2 and J usage is TRBJ2-5; 13 bases map to TRBD2. Per germline, CDR1 SNHLY and CDR2 FYNNEI. The V segment lost 7 bases and the J segment 4 bases; nucleotides outside the gene matches: 15. This CDR3 contains 18 residues. The CDR3 region is CASKYSGTSGDKSETQYF. CDR3 coding DNA: TGTGCCAGCAAGTATTCCGGGACTAGCGGGGATAAATCAGAGACCCAGTACTTC.

The chain carries TRBV7-6 and TRBJ2-1; possibly TRBD2 for D (6 bases). V was trimmed by 5 bases and J by 11 bases, leaving 13 bases between them. From germline, CDR1 is SGHVS and CDR2 FNYEAQ. The CDR3 runs to 12 residues. DNA of the CDR3: TGTGCCAGCAGCCCGGCCCTAGCGCAGCAGTTCTTC. Its protein is CASSPALAQQFF.

This chain connects TRBV5-1 to TRBJ1-4; D possibly corresponds to TRBD1 (6 bases). The length of the CDR3 is 15 residues. Germline V CDR1 and CDR2: SGHRS, YFSETQ. Trimming removed 2 bases at V and 3 bases at J, with 11 bases between. The CDR3 nucleotides read TGCGCCAGCAGCTTAACGGGGGCGTCTAATGAAAAACTGTTTTTT. Protein sequence: CASSLTGASNEKLFF.

This clone was picked up one time. Additional DNA sequences in this sample encode the identical CDR3. This chain links TRBV19 with TRBJ1-1; tentatively, D is TRBD1 (6 bases). This CDR3 contains 12 residues. Germline values: CDR1 LNHDA, CDR2 SQIVND (reference sequence). Trimming left V 2 bases short and J 6 bases short, with 7 bases between. The CDR3 DNA follows: TGTGCCAGTAGTATAAGGGGGGCTGAAGCTTTCTTT. It specifies CASSIRGAEAFF.

The chain joins TRBV14 to TRBJ1-2, with D uncertain. Germline CDR1 reads SGHDN; CDR2 reads FVKESK. The CDR3 runs 13 residues. V was trimmed by 0 bases and J by 4 bases, leaving 6 bases between them. The DNA for the CDR3 is TGTGCCAGCAGCCAAGAGATGGGCTATGGCTACACCTTC. Protein product: CASSQEMGYGYTF.

V and J are TRBV19 and TRBJ1-4; D is unclear. V lost 6 bases and J 0 bases, leaving 11 bases between the germline ends. Germline V lookup: CDR1 LNHDA, CDR2 SQIVND (reference sequence). This CDR3 comprises 15 residues. The DNA of the CDR3 is TGTGCCAGTAGCGCCTGGTCAACAACTAATGAAAAACTGTTTTTT. This codes for CASSAWSTTNEKLFF.

This chain connects TRBV2 to TRBJ1-3; D is uncertain. The germline V gene encodes CDR1 SNHLY and CDR2 FYNNEI. The CDR3 is 12 amino acids. With 3 bases removed from V and 3 bases from J, the gap between germline ends came to 3 bases. As DNA, the CDR3 is TGTGCCAGCAGTGATGGTGGAAACACCATATATTTT. Its protein product is CASSDGGNTIYF.

The gene calls are TRBV21-1 and TRBJ2-3; TRBD2, the table's D call, lacks a check against the DNA. TRBV21-1 is a pseudogene locus. The length of the CDR3 is 21 residues. CDR3 nucleotide sequence: TGTGCCAGCAGCAAAGTCCCCCCTGGGACTAGCGGGAGTTTAGGCACAGATACGCAGTATTTT. This encodes CASSKVPPGTSGSLGTDTQYF.

The V and J genes are TRBV18 and TRBJ2-7; 8 bases line up with TRBD1. CDR3 length: 14 amino acids. Germline V gene sequence: CDR1 KGHSH, CDR2 LQKENI. Trimming cost V 3 bases and J 6 bases; bases outside gene matches: 7. The CDR3, as DNA: TGTGCCAGCTCACCCGGGACAGGTCTGGGCGAGCAGTACTTC. It is translated as CASSPGTGLGEQYF.

The sample holds a few counts of this clone. The genes are TRBV6-1 and TRBJ1-6; D ambiguous. V was pared by 7 bases and J by 6 bases, with 10 bases between. Per the germline V gene, CDR1 is MNHNS and CDR2 is SASEGT. This CDR3 contains 13 residues. In DNA form, the CDR3 reads TGTGCCAGCAATCGCGAGGGTAATTCACCCCTCCACTTT. Its translation: CASNREGNSPLHF.

This clone has a count of ten or more. The V and J genes are TRBV28 and TRBJ2-2, with 10 bases fitting TRBD1. CDR1 and CDR2 from the germline V gene are MDHEN and SYDVKM. V dropped 4 bases and J dropped 2; count of bases not matched to a gene: 1. There are 15 residues in the CDR3. Here the CDR3 reads CASSWDRGNTGELFF. CDR3 sequence (DNA): TGTGCCAGCAGTTGGGACAGGGGTAACACCGGGGAGCTGTTTTTT.

The chain has TRBV7-8 and TRBJ2-6, with D unclear. Germline CDR1 reads SGHVS; CDR2 reads FQNEAQ. This CDR3 region has 16 residues. V was clipped by 1 base and J by 0 bases, with 7 bases between them. The CDR3 loop reads CASSLGASSGANVLTF. The DNA for the CDR3 is TGTGCCAGCAGCTTAGGGGCCTCCTCTGGGGCCAACGTCCTGACTTTC.

The V call is TRBV19, the J call TRBJ1-2, with TRBD1 matching over 8 bases. The CDR3 sequence is 14 residues long. V shed 5 bases and J 4 bases; nucleotides not matched to a gene: 6. Germline V gene sequence: CDR1 LNHDA, CDR2 SQIVND (reference sequence). The CDR3 DNA sequence: TGTGCCAGTAGTTCGACAGGGGAGACCTATGGCTACACCTTC. Amino acids: CASSSTGETYGYTF.

The chain uses TRBV4-1 and TRBJ2-2; TRBD1 matches at 7 bases. Germline CDR1 reads MGHRA; CDR2 reads YSYEKL. V gave up 1 base and J gave up 4 bases; unmatched junction bases: 6. This CDR3 spans 16 amino acids. CDR3 sequence reads: CASSQGRGGPTGELFF. For the CDR3, the DNA is TGCGCCAGCAGCCAAGGAAGAGGGGGCCCCACCGGGGAGCTGTTTTTT.

CDR3 nucleotide sequence: TGTGCCAGCAGCGGCGGGTTTTCCTACGAGCAGTACTTC. It is translated as CASSGGFSYEQYF. V is TRBV5-4 and J is TRBJ2-7, with a tentative D call TRBD2 (5 bases). V lost 4 bases, J lost 1 base, and 9 bases lay in between. The CDR3 sequence is 13 residues long. Germline assignment: CDR1 SGHNT and CDR2 YYREEE (reference sequence).

The V and J genes are TRBV6-6 and TRBJ1-4, with no clear D. The V end was cut by 5 bases, the J end by 8 bases, with 18 bases between. Per the germline V gene, CDR1 is MNHNY and CDR2 is SVGAGI (reference sequence). CDR3 length equals 15 residues. The CDR3 nucleotides read TGTGCCAGCAGTAGACGGACCGCCCTGGACGAAAAACTGTTTTTT. This codes for CASSRRTALDEKLFF.

The chain is built from TRBV18 and TRBJ2-5; 14 nucleotides match TRBD2. Trimming took 3 bases from V and 0 from J; bases not matched to a gene: 6. From germline, CDR1 is KGHSH and CDR2 LQKENI. The CDR3 runs to 18 residues. The CDR3 DNA is TGTGCCAGCTCACCTGGGACTAGCGGGGGACAGTACCAAGAGACCCAGTACTTC. Translated: CASSPGTSGGQYQETQYF.

V and J are TRBV4-2 and TRBJ2-3; TRBD2 aligns across 8 bases. V gave up 1 base and J gave up 4 bases; unmatched junction bases: 7. This CDR3 is built from 16 residues. The V gene's germline CDR1 is LGHNA and CDR2 YNFKEQ. CDR3 DNA sequence: TGTGCCAGCAGCCAAGCGGCTAGCGGGTTCGCAGATACGCAGTATTTT. It is translated as CASSQAASGFADTQYF.

The chain combines TRBV11-3 with TRBJ1-2, with unresolved D. Germline V gene data show CDR1 as SGHNT and CDR2 as YENEEA. The V end was cut by 1 base, the J end by 3 bases, with 15 bases between. The CDR3 length is 16 residues. The CDR3 region has the DNA TGTGCCAGCAGCTTAGTGCTCTTACGCAGGTACTATGGCTACACCTTC. This gives the protein CASSLVLLRRYYGYTF.

The V and J genes are TRBV2 and TRBJ2-1; 10 bases line up with TRBD1. From germline, CDR1 is SNHLY and CDR2 FYNNEI. V was pared by 9 bases and J by 7 bases, with 6 bases of the junction left unmatched. The CDR3 is 13 amino acids. The CDR3 here is CASGDRGKNEQFF. CDR3 sequence (DNA): TGTGCCAGTGGGGACAGGGGCAAGAATGAGCAGTTCTTC.

The chain recombines TRBV19 with TRBJ2-1; 7 bases agree with TRBD2. CDR3 length: 16 residues. From germline, CDR1 is LNHDA and CDR2 SQIVND (reference sequence). V trimming: 7 bases; J trimming: 1 base; junction bases outside the gene matches: 10. CDR3 residues: CASKTEGGSSYNEQFF. DNA for the CDR3: TGTGCCAGTAAGACCGAGGGAGGGAGTTCCTACAATGAGCAGTTCTTC. The complete variable domain, with remaining parts taken from reference TRBV19 and TRBJ2-1, reads DGGITQSPKYLFRKEGQNVTLSCEQNLNHDAMYWYRQDPGQGLRLIYYSQIVNDFQKGDIAEGYSVSREKKESFPLTVTSAQKNPTAFYLCASKTEGGSSYNEQFFGPGTRLTVL.

CDR3 region: CASSPDQNQPQHF. CDR3 nucleotide sequence: TGTGCCAGCTCACCAGACCAAAATCAGCCCCAGCATTTT. The chain carries TRBV18 and TRBJ1-5; D uncertain. Per the germline V gene, CDR1 is KGHSH and CDR2 is LQKENI. CDR3 length: 13 amino acids. Trimming pared 2 bases from V and 4 bases from J, leaving 6 bases between.

There are a few counts of this clone. The CDR3 DNA follows: TGTGCCAGTAAGCCAGGCCCTCACTATGGCTACACCTTC. Residues: CASKPGPHYGYTF. J is TRBJ1-2 and V is TRBV19, with D hard to call. Germline V CDR1 and CDR2: LNHDA, SQIVND (reference sequence). This CDR3 has 13 amino acids. Between the trimmed V and J ends, which lost 7 bases and 3 bases, there was a span of 12 bases.

The chain employs TRBV7-9 and TRBJ2-7; D unresolved. Germline V gives CDR1 SEHNR, CDR2 FQNEAQ (reference sequence). The CDR3 consists of 16 residues. V lost 1 base and J lost 3, with 16 bases in between. This CDR3 is CASSLELRPEGYEQYF. CDR3 bases: TGTGCCAGCAGCTTAGAATTGAGACCCGAAGGCTACGAGCAGTACTTC.

This clone was picked up one time. This chain connects TRBV28 to TRBJ1-3; 8 bases line up with TRBD1. V lost 7 bases to trimming and J lost 2 bases; unmatched junction nucleotides: 13. CDR1 and CDR2 from the germline V gene are MDHEN and SYDVKM. The CDR3 loop spans 17 amino acids. The CDR3, as DNA: TGTGCCAGCACCTTCCCGGGACAGGACCTTCCTGGAAACACCATATATTTT. Encoded protein: CASTFPGQDLPGNTIYF.

The gene calls are TRBV6-5 and TRBJ1-5; no reliable D call. V was shortened by 4 bases and J by 6 bases, with 16 bases between the two germline ends. This CDR3 has 15 amino acids. The V gene's germline CDR1 is MNHEY and CDR2 SVGAGI. The CDR3 DNA reads TGTGCCAGCAGTTTGGGTTTGGACCCGGGTCAGCCCCAGCATTTT. It translates to CASSLGLDPGQPQHF.

The rearrangement uses TRBV9 and TRBJ2-1; TRBD1 matches at 7 bases. The V gene's germline CDR1 is SGDLS and CDR2 YYNGEE. The length of the CDR3 is 15 residues. Losses at the gene ends were 3 bases for V and 4 bases for J; bases not matched to a gene: 7. CDR3 loop: CASSGGEGAYNEQFF. The CDR3 nucleotides read TGTGCCAGCAGCGGGGGAGAGGGGGCGTACAATGAGCAGTTCTTC.

The chain employs TRBV10-3 and TRBJ1-1, with D possibly TRBD1 on 5 matching bases. The V gene lost 10 bases and the J gene lost 3 bases, with 15 bases spanning the gap. This CDR3 spans 13 amino acids. CDR1 ENHRY and CDR2 SYGVKD come from the germline V gene. CDR3 DNA: TGTGCCAGCCGGGGGGAGGCGTACACTGAAGCTTTCTTT. It yields the protein CASRGEAYTEAFF.

The chain employs TRBV6-5 and TRBJ2-7, with D uncertain. Trimming took off 6 bases at V and 1 base at J, with 10 bases between the two ends. This CDR3 region has 13 residues. Germline CDR1 reads MNHEY; CDR2 reads SVGAGI. The CDR3 DNA reads as TGTGCCAGCAGAGACACCAATTCCTACGAGCAGTACTTC. Encoded protein: CASRDTNSYEQYF.